Following are 26 T cell receptor beta chains from one sample sequenced in a study of T cells in Graves' hyperthyroidism and ophthalmopathy. Using RNA transcripts as the source, TCR beta CDR3 regions were amplified. HTBI primers drove first-round RT-PCR of the TCR CDR3. TCRdb re-called the multiplex PCR reads with MiXCR, one entry per CDR3 protein. The top ten clones hold roughly 30% of a sample with around 690,000 distinct CDR3 sequences, about 20% of them seen once. Specimen: blood. These receptors were obtained from a man aged 30 to 39 with Graves' ophthalmopathy.

This clonotype has a handful of counts. The gene calls are TRBV5-1 and TRBJ2-7; 8 bases are a match to TRBD1. The CDR3 has 16 residues. Germline CDR1 SGHRS, CDR2 YFSETQ. After removal of 0 bases from V and 2 bases from J, the junction contained 7 bases not matched to a gene. CDR3 in DNA: TGCGCCAGCAGCTTGGTAGGACAGGGATTGACCTACGAGCAGTACTTC. Translating it yields CASSLVGQGLTYEQYF.

This clonotype was recorded at least ten times. The CDR3 DNA is TGTGCCAGCAGCTTAGATTCCTGGACTAGCGGGAGCGAGACCCAGTACTTC. Its protein is CASSLDSWTSGSETQYF. V is TRBV11-2 and J is TRBJ2-5; TRBD2 matches at 13 bases. The germline gives CDR1 SGHAT, CDR2 FQNNGV. After removal of 0 bases from V and 5 bases from J, the junction contained 6 bases not matched to a gene. This CDR3 has 17 residues.

This chain joins TRBV6-1 and TRBJ1-5, with D possibly being TRBD1 (5 bases). V lost 7 bases and J lost 7, with 14 bases in between. The CDR3 has 13 amino acids. Germline-derived CDR1 and CDR2 are MNHNS and SASEGT. The CDR3 nucleotides read TGTGCCAGCACAGGGAGGATGGACCAGCCCCAGCATTTT. This translates into CASTGRMDQPQHF.

V gene TRBV6-1 combines with J gene TRBJ2-7; D could derive from TRBD1 or TRBD2 (5 bases each). With 5 bases removed from V and 5 bases from J, the gap between germline ends came to 22 bases. Germline CDR1 and CDR2: MNHNS and SASEGT. The CDR3 spans 16 residues. The CDR3 spells CASSSRGWGRGDEQYF. The CDR3 nucleotides read TGTGCCAGCAGTTCCCGGGGTTGGGGTCGAGGGGACGAGCAGTACTTC.

The CDR3 loop reads CASSTLAGGQDTQYF. CDR3 DNA sequence: TGTGCCAGCAGCACTTTAGCGGGAGGGCAGGATACGCAGTATTTT. The chain uses TRBV7-2 and TRBJ2-3, with 11 bases aligning to TRBD2. With V trimmed by 5 bases and J by 6 bases, 7 bases remained unmatched. The CDR3 is 15 residues long. Looked up from germline, CDR1 is SGHTA and CDR2 is FQGNSA.

In the case of this clonotype: A clone one base away is much larger, so this may be a read error. V usage is TRBV2 and J usage is TRBJ2-7; 10 bases agree with TRBD2. Germline CDR1 is SNHLY and CDR2 is FYNNEI. V trimming: 6 bases; J trimming: 9 bases; junction bases outside the gene matches: 14. The CDR3 totals 15 residues. Here the CDR3 reads CASSTGLASLGRQYF. The CDR3, as DNA: TGTGCCAGCAGCACGGGACTAGCGAGCTTGGGGAGGCAGTACTTC.

J is TRBJ2-2 and V is TRBV10-3; 7 positions agree with TRBD1. This CDR3 is 13 amino acids long. CDR1 is ENHRY and CDR2 is SYGVKD in the germline V gene. After removal of 4 bases from V and 4 bases from J, the junction contained 0 bases not matched to a gene. The CDR3 region is CAISGTGTGELFF. CDR3 sequence (DNA): TGTGCCATCAGTGGGACAGGCACCGGGGAGCTGTTTTTT.

This clonotype has a handful of counts. This may come from a read error, since a much larger clone is one base off. The CDR3: CASSDTGRVYGYTF. The CDR3, as DNA: TGTGCCAGCAGTGATACCGGGAGAGTCTATGGCTACACCTTC. This chain joins TRBV2 and TRBJ1-2; D not certain. CDR1 SNHLY and CDR2 FYNNEI come from the germline V gene. The CDR3 is 14 amino acids. The V end was cut by 3 bases, the J end by 4 bases, with 12 bases between.

A remark on this clonotype: A read error is possible here, since a much larger clone lies one base away. This chain connects TRBV11-2 to TRBJ2-7; TRBD2 matches 13 bases. This CDR3 is built from 14 residues. Losses at the gene ends were 4 bases for V and 6 bases for J; bases not matched to a gene: 3. The germline V gene encodes CDR1 SGHAT and CDR2 FQNNGV. CDR3 residues: CASSYRLAGGEQYF. In DNA, the CDR3 is TGTGCCAGCAGCTATAGACTAGCGGGAGGCGAGCAGTACTTC.

The CDR3, as DNA: TGTGCCAGCAGTTACTCGGGGGTTCACGAGCAGTACTTC. Its protein product is CASSYSGVHEQYF. The chain couples TRBV6-6 to TRBJ2-7; TRBD1 or TRBD2 may be the D gene (5 bases each). CDR1 and CDR2 from the germline V gene are MNHNY and SVGAGI (reference sequence). CDR3 length: 13 residues. The V end was cut by 0 bases, the J end by 5 bases, with 8 bases between.

This clonotype was observed many times. The chain links TRBV6-2 or TRBV6-3 to TRBJ2-3; possible D gene TRBD1, 6 bases. The CDR3 spans 14 residues. V gave up 7 bases and J gave up 8 bases, with 19 bases separating them. Per the germline V gene, CDR1 is MNHEY and CDR2 is SVGEGT. CDR3: CASTPGPQGGTQYF. DNA of the CDR3: TGTGCCAGCACTCCGGGACCGCAAGGGGGTACGCAGTATTTT.

This clonotype came up a few times. The V gene is TRBV5-1, the J gene TRBJ2-3; D perhaps matches TRBD2 (5 bases). CDR3 length equals 15 residues. Germline V lookup: CDR1 SGHRS, CDR2 YFSETQ. V lost 4 bases, J lost 0 bases, and 12 bases lay in between. The CDR3 nucleotides are TGCGCCAGCAGCGTACTAGGGTGGAGCACAGATACGCAGTATTTT. It specifies CASSVLGWSTDTQYF.

This clonotype was seen more than once but under ten times. One junction end does not reproduce the germline sequence, and a read error may be involved. The chain couples TRBV27 to TRBJ2-1; a possible D gene is TRBD2 (6 bases). The germline V gene has CDR1 MNHEY and CDR2 SMNVEV (reference sequence). The CDR3 runs 17 residues. In nucleotides, the CDR3 is TGTGCCAGCAGTATATCGGGACTCCCCTATTCCTACAATGAGCAGTTCTTC. Protein: CASSISGLPYSYNEQFF.

The chain combines TRBV6-2 or TRBV6-3 with TRBJ2-1; 12 positions agree with TRBD2. V shed 3 bases, J shed 10 bases, and the junction held 7 bases outside the gene matches. The germline V gene encodes CDR1 MNHEY and CDR2 SVGEGT. This CDR3 is built from 15 residues. CDR3 bases: TGTGCCAGCAGTTATGCGACTAGCGGGAGTAAGGAGCAGTTCTTC. It yields the protein CASSYATSGSKEQFF.

The count of this clonotype is one. A much larger clone sits a single nucleotide away, making a read error possible. The chain links TRBV6-1 to TRBJ1-2; D is perhaps TRBD1 (5 bases). V lost 3 bases and J lost 6, with 17 bases in between. The CDR3 loop spans 15 amino acids. In germline, CDR1 is MNHNS, CDR2 SASEGT. The DNA for the CDR3 is TGTGCCAGCAGTGAGCGAGGGACCTTCTCGGATGGCTACACCTTC. As protein: CASSERGTFSDGYTF.

This chain connects TRBV11-2 to TRBJ2-7; D gene uncertain. The CDR3 length is 14 residues. Germline CDR1 and CDR2: SGHAT and FQNNGV. V shed 1 base and J shed 4 bases, with 11 bases lying between them. In DNA form, the CDR3 reads TGTGCCAGCAGCTTAGTTAGTCCAATTTACGAGCAGTACTTC. Translation gives CASSLVSPIYEQYF.

The gene calls are TRBV28 and TRBJ2-5, with 7 bases identical to TRBD2. CDR1 is MDHEN, CDR2 SYDVKM, per germline. V lost 5 bases, J lost 1 base, and 13 bases stayed unmatched. The length of the CDR3 is 17 residues. The CDR3: CASSGGLPREGQETQYF. CDR3 bases: TGTGCCAGCAGTGGGGGACTACCGAGGGAAGGCCAAGAGACCCAGTACTTC.

V and J are TRBV10-3 and TRBJ2-1, with TRBD2 matching over 10 bases. Germline loops: CDR1 ENHRY, CDR2 SYGVKD. The trim removed 4 bases at V and 5 bases at J, leaving 11 bases unmatched. This CDR3 comprises 17 residues. This chain's CDR3 is CAISAGTSVSLHNEQFF. In DNA form, the CDR3 reads TGTGCCATCAGTGCTGGGACTAGCGTTAGCTTACACAATGAGCAGTTCTTC.

The chain recombines TRBV19 with TRBJ1-2, with no clear D. The V gene's germline CDR1 is LNHDA and CDR2 SQIVND (reference sequence). The CDR3 contains 15 residues. V gave up 1 base and J gave up 1 base, with 10 bases separating them. In DNA, the CDR3 is TGTGCCAGTAGTATAGCGGCGGGGATTAACTATGGCTACACCTTC. It codes for CASSIAAGINYGYTF. Combining the CDR3 with reference TRBV19 and TRBJ1-2 gives the whole variable domain DGGITQSPKYLFRKEGQNVTLSCEQNLNHDAMYWYRQDPGQGLRLIYYSQIVNDFQKGDIAEGYSVSREKKESFPLTVTSAQKNPTAFYLCASSIAAGINYGYTFGSGTRLTVV.

In this sample, this clonotype turned up a few times. The chain couples TRBV6-1 to TRBJ1-5; the D is unclear. The germline gives CDR1 MNHNS, CDR2 SASEGT. The CDR3 is 15 amino acids. V was cut by 0 bases and J by 5 bases, with 11 bases left in between. CDR3 in DNA: TGTGCCAGCAGTGAAGCGCTTGAGTCTTATCAGCCCCAGCATTTT. Translating it yields CASSEALESYQPQHF.

This clonotype has at least ten counts. The chain carries TRBV27 and TRBJ2-1, with 10 bases lining up with TRBD2. The trim removed 8 bases at V and 6 bases at J, leaving 10 bases unmatched. The CDR3 runs 15 residues. CDR1 is MNHEY and CDR2 is SMNVEV in the germline V gene (reference sequence). CDR3 region: CASRPWASGSNEQFF. CDR3 DNA: TGTGCCAGCCGCCCATGGGCTAGCGGGAGCAATGAGCAGTTCTTC.

In its sample, this clonotype was seen a few times. J is TRBJ2-3 and V is TRBV9; D uncertain. There are 17 residues in the CDR3. Germline V gene lookup returns CDR1 SGDLS and CDR2 YYNGEE. The V end was cut by 0 bases, the J end by 0 bases, with 14 bases between. The CDR3 nucleotides are TGTGCCAGCAGCGTAGGCCGTGGTCCCTCAAGCACAGATACGCAGTATTTT. Its translation: CASSVGRGPSSTDTQYF.

This clonotype was seen a handful of times. The V gene is TRBV5-1, the J gene TRBJ2-1, with a possible D match to TRBD2 (7 bases). V lost 7 bases and J lost 8, with 16 bases in between. Germline-derived CDR1 and CDR2 are SGHRS and YFSETQ. The CDR3 is made up of 13 amino acids. CDR3 protein: CASADGGGDEQFF. The CDR3 DNA reads TGCGCCAGCGCCGATGGGGGGGGCGATGAGCAGTTCTTC.

This clonotype came up many times. This chain joins TRBV12-3 or TRBV12-4 and TRBJ2-1; 8 bases are a match to TRBD1. The V segment lost 4 bases and the J segment 3 bases; nucleotides outside the gene matches: 5. This CDR3 comprises 15 residues. The chain's CDR3 is CASSSSGGHYNEQFF. The CDR3 DNA reads TGTGCCAGCAGTTCATCAGGGGGCCACTACAATGAGCAGTTCTTC.

The J gene is TRBJ2-3, the V gene TRBV20-1; 12 positions match TRBD1. Per germline, CDR1 DFQATT and CDR2 SNEGSKA (reference sequence). CDR3 size: 17 residues. V dropped 3 bases and J dropped 3; count of bases not matched to a gene: 10. CDR3 nucleotides: TGCAGTGCTAGGGGGGACAGGGGGCCCGGTTTGACAGATACGCAGTATTTT. Translating it yields CSARGDRGPGLTDTQYF.

This clonotype has only a few counts. The chain has TRBV7-8 and TRBJ2-7; D unclear. The ends were cut back, 1 base at V and 6 bases at J, with 25 bases in the middle. CDR3 length: 18 residues. Germline loops: CDR1 SGHVS, CDR2 FQNEAQ. The CDR3 protein is CASSLVVTPITLYGEQYF. The CDR3 nucleotides are TGTGCCAGCAGCTTAGTAGTAACTCCAATAACCCTCTACGGCGAGCAGTACTTC.